The T cell receptor (beta chain) described here comes from a study of response to subunit inactivated influenza vaccine. Study-level points and caveats: After each seasonal influenza vaccination, few new T cells are recruited, the authors suggested.

The CDR3 totals 14 residues. V was trimmed by 5 bases and J by 6 bases, leaving 17 bases between them. MiXCR, run by TCRdb on the RT-PCR reads, gives a single entry per CDR3 protein. The sample lists some 800,000 distinct CDR3 sequences, around 21% occurring once. This clonotype was picked up a small number of times. Its antigen is not identified. The sample in question was PBMCs from blood, obtained around 5 days after vaccination. This clonotype originated in a man aged 45-60 years who received an inactivated influenza vaccine. The chain is built from TRBV12-3 or TRBV12-4 and TRBJ2-7; D might be TRBD1 or TRBD2, each matching 5 bases. The CDR3 protein is CASSRDGLSTEQYF. The CDR3 DNA sequence: TGTGCCAGCAGTCGGGACGGCCTCTCTACCGAGCAGTACTTC.